These 20 T cell receptor beta chains were all obtained from the same sample, sequenced in a study of cytomegalovirus exposure and HLA in healthy donors. PCR employed 60 Vbeta and 13 Jbeta primers. Clones were sequenced by immunoSEQ multiplex PCR, and TCRdb holds only the in-frame ones, with some missing. The sample contains approximately 110,000 clones, 65% to 80% of which appear only once. Sequencing used PBMCs. The receptor set was obtained from a man between 25 and 39 years old in good health and CMV-seropositive.

The V gene is TRBV5-1, the J gene TRBJ2-3, with 10 bases identical to TRBD2. Germline V gives CDR1 SGHRS, CDR2 YFSETQ. There are 17 residues in the CDR3. V shed 5 bases, J shed 3 bases, and the junction held 12 bases outside the gene matches. Here the CDR3 reads CASSTIPAGGFTDTQYF. For the CDR3, the DNA is TGCGCCAGCAGTACGATTCCAGCGGGGGGGTTTACAGATACGCAGTATTTT.

J is TRBJ2-1 and V is TRBV9; 9 bases agree with TRBD2. V lost 1 base, J lost 8 bases, and 4 bases stayed unmatched. The CDR3 is 14 amino acids. Germline CDR1 and CDR2: SGDLS and YYNGEE. The CDR3 reads CASSVSGGPDEQFF. The CDR3 DNA reads TGTGCCAGCAGCGTAAGCGGGGGGCCGGATGAGCAGTTCTTC.

The table lists this clone with a count of one. The V and J genes are TRBV2 and TRBJ1-6; 10 bases line up with TRBD1. V lost 1 base to trimming and J lost 8 bases; unmatched junction nucleotides: 5. CDR3 length equals 16 residues. Germline CDR1 reads SNHLY; CDR2 reads FYNNEI. CDR3 nucleotide sequence: TGTGCCAGCAGTGAAGGGGGACAGGGGTTGTATTCACCCCTCCACTTT. This translates into CASSEGGQGLYSPLHF.

The rearrangement uses TRBV28 and TRBJ2-1, with 8 positions matching TRBD2. V trimming: 2 bases; J trimming: 2 bases; junction bases outside the gene matches: 11. The CDR3 consists of 18 residues. Germline-derived CDR1 and CDR2 are MDHEN and SYDVKM. In DNA, the CDR3 is TGTGCCAGCAGTTTAGTCGGGGGGGCCTCAAGTCCCTACAATGAGCAGTTCTTC. This encodes CASSLVGGASSPYNEQFF.

V usage is TRBV4-2 and J usage is TRBJ2-3; 12 bases line up with TRBD2. Per germline, CDR1 LGHNA and CDR2 YNFKEQ. This CDR3 comprises 19 residues. The J segment lost 0 bases and the V segment lost 4 bases, leaving 11 bases of the junction unmatched. CDR3 sequence reads: CASSRTTSGGDTSTDTQYF. The CDR3 DNA follows: TGTGCCAGCAGCCGAACGACTAGCGGGGGCGATACTAGCACAGATACGCAGTATTTT.

In the case of this clone: The conserved phenylalanine or tryptophan normally closing the CDR3 is absent here, so this likely arose from a read error. This chain links TRBV25-1 with TRBJ1-6; tentative D call: TRBD1 (6 bases). Germline-derived CDR1 and CDR2 are MGHDK and SYGVNS. The CDR3 covers 16 residues. V was cut by 5 bases and J by 5 bases, with 16 bases left in between. The CDR3 DNA reads TGTGCCAGCAGTTCAGGGGAGATGGGCGATAATTCACCCCTCCACCTT. This codes for CASSSGEMGDNSPLHL.

The rearrangement joins TRBV5-1 to TRBJ1-1; 10 bases fit TRBD1. The CDR3 is 18 amino acids. The trim removed 4 bases at V and 6 bases at J, leaving 18 bases unmatched. In germline, CDR1 is SGHRS, CDR2 YFSETQ. This CDR3 reads CASSLNVRSGTGVAEAFF. CDR3 nucleotides: TGCGCCAGCAGCCTGAACGTCCGTTCCGGGACAGGGGTTGCTGAAGCTTTCTTT. The whole variable domain, filled in from reference TRBV5-1 and TRBJ1-1, reads KAGVTQTPRYLIKTRGQQVTLSCSPISGHRSVSWYQQTPGQGLQFLFEYFSETQRNKGNFPGRFSGRQFSNSRSEMNVSTLELGDSALYLCASSLNVRSGTGVAEAFFGQGTRLTVV.

This chain uses TRBV18 with TRBJ2-5; D not resolved. The CDR3 is made up of 10 amino acids. Trimming left V 5 bases short and J 5 bases short, with 3 bases between. Germline V CDR1 and CDR2: KGHSH, LQKENI. CDR3 in DNA: TGTGCCAGCTCAGAGGAGACCCAGTACTTC. Its translation is CASSEETQYF.

The chain is built from TRBV19 and TRBJ1-1; 8 bases align to TRBD1. Germline CDR1 LNHDA, CDR2 SQIVND (reference sequence). The trim removed 8 bases at V and 1 base at J, leaving 3 bases unmatched. CDR3 length: 13 amino acids. CDR3 bases: TGTGCCAGTCGGACAGGGAGGAACACTGAAGCTTTCTTT. It yields the protein CASRTGRNTEAFF. The full variable domain, its missing parts supplied by reference TRBV19 and TRBJ1-1, is DGGITQSPKYLFRKEGQNVTLSCEQNLNHDAMYWYRQDPGQGLRLIYYSQIVNDFQKGDIAEGYSVSREKKESFPLTVTSAQKNPTAFYLCASRTGRNTEAFFGQGTRLTVV.

This chain uses TRBV9 with TRBJ1-1; D is perhaps TRBD1 (6 bases). The CDR3 loop spans 14 amino acids. Looked up from germline, CDR1 is SGDLS and CDR2 is YYNGEE. V dropped 2 bases and J dropped 6 bases, with 14 bases sitting between them. CDR3 sequence (DNA): TGTGCCAGCAGCGTGACTTACAGGGCCTCTGAAGCTTTCTTT. Translating gives CASSVTYRASEAFF.

The V and J genes are TRBV6-5 and TRBJ1-2; D unresolved. V was shortened by 5 bases and J by 4 bases, with 14 bases between the two germline ends. This CDR3 contains 14 residues. Germline values: CDR1 MNHEY, CDR2 SVGAGI. CDR3 DNA: TGTGCCAGCAGTGACGGCGGGAGGTCCTATGGCTACACCTTC. Its translation is CASSDGGRSYGYTF.

The chain employs TRBV5-1 and TRBJ1-1, with a tentative D call TRBD1 (6 bases). V lost 4 bases, J lost 3 bases, and 13 bases lay in between. Germline V gives CDR1 SGHRS, CDR2 YFSETQ. The CDR3 loop spans 14 amino acids. The CDR3: CASSAWTEDTEAFF. CDR3 bases: TGCGCCAGCAGCGCATGGACAGAAGACACTGAAGCTTTCTTT. The whole variable domain, remainder taken from reference TRBV5-1 and TRBJ1-1, is KAGVTQTPRYLIKTRGQQVTLSCSPISGHRSVSWYQQTPGQGLQFLFEYFSETQRNKGNFPGRFSGRQFSNSRSEMNVSTLELGDSALYLCASSAWTEDTEAFFGQGTRLTVV.

Only one count was recorded for this clone. The chain recombines TRBV19 with TRBJ1-3; TRBD1 might be the D (6 bases). Germline CDR1 and CDR2: LNHDA and SQIVND (reference sequence). Trimming took off 7 bases at V and 2 bases at J, with 9 bases between the two ends. The CDR3 extends over 13 amino acids. This CDR3 reads CASKQGTGNTIYF. The CDR3 DNA reads as TGTGCCAGTAAACAGGGAACTGGAAACACCATATATTTT.

This clone appeared a few times. V usage is TRBV5-4 and J usage is TRBJ2-7; TRBD1 agrees at 9 bases. CDR1 is SGHNT, CDR2 YYREEE, per germline (reference sequence). The J segment lost 6 bases and the V segment lost 7 bases, leaving 8 bases of the junction unmatched. CDR3 length: 13 amino acids. In nucleotides, the CDR3 is TGTGCCAGCTCCAAGGAGGGACAGGGCGAGCAGTACTTC. Translated, it gives CASSKEGQGEQYF.

The chain has TRBV25-1 and TRBJ1-4; unclear D gene. The V gene lost 2 bases and the J gene lost 3 bases, with 13 bases spanning the gap. The V gene's germline CDR1 is MGHDK and CDR2 SYGVNS. The CDR3 has 16 amino acids. The CDR3 DNA follows: TGTGCCAGCAGTGAAAGAGTATCGGGTCCTAATGAAAAACTGTTTTTT. This sequence encodes CASSERVSGPNEKLFF.

This clone was counted only a few times. V is TRBV7-2 and J is TRBJ2-1; tentatively, D is TRBD2 (6 bases). Germline CDR1 SGHTA, CDR2 FQGNSA. V lost 3 bases, J lost 9 bases, and 15 bases lay in between. The CDR3 extends over 14 amino acids. CDR3 loop: CASSLRLVSSEQFF. The CDR3 region has the DNA TGTGCCAGCAGCTTGCGACTAGTCTCTAGTGAGCAGTTCTTC.

This rearrangement joins TRBV28 to TRBJ1-5; tentative D call: TRBD1 (5 bases). The CDR3 is 14 residues long. Trimming shortened V by 3 bases and J by 4 bases, and 10 bases separated the two germline ends. Germline assignment: CDR1 MDHEN and CDR2 SYDVKM. In DNA form, the CDR3 reads TGTGCCAGCAGTTTCGGGCAGGGTAATCAGCCCCAGCATTTT. The encoded protein is CASSFGQGNQPQHF.

This chain joins TRBV6-5 and TRBJ1-5; possible D gene TRBD1, 5 bases. V was shortened by 8 bases and J by 2 bases, with 16 bases between the two germline ends. The CDR3 loop spans 15 amino acids. The germline CDR1 and CDR2 sequences are MNHEY and SVGAGI. The CDR3 sequence: CASCPGAEGNQPQHF. The CDR3, as DNA: TGTGCCAGCTGCCCTGGGGCGGAAGGCAATCAGCCCCAGCATTTT.

In this sample, this clone turned up a few times. The chain carries TRBV4-3 and TRBJ2-2; D ambiguous. CDR3 length equals 16 residues. Trimming took off 4 bases at V and 1 base at J, with 13 bases between the two ends. CDR1 LGHNA and CDR2 YSLEER come from the germline V gene. The CDR3 here is CASSPKPSGNTGELFF. CDR3 nucleotide sequence: TGCGCCAGCAGCCCAAAGCCATCAGGGAACACCGGGGAGCTGTTTTTT.

In the case of this clone: A read error may produce the germline difference seen at one junction end. The chain is built from TRBV5-1 and TRBJ1-1; D is ambiguous. The V gene's germline CDR1 is SGHRS and CDR2 YFSETQ. The CDR3 has 14 residues. The CDR3 reads CASSDREGFVEAFF. CDR3 nucleotides: TGTGCCAGCAGCGATAGAGAGGGATTCGTTGAAGCTTTCTTT.